Listed below are T cell receptor beta chains from one sample, sequenced in a study of T cells in Graves' hyperthyroidism and ophthalmopathy. TCRdb ran MiXCR on the multiplex PCR reads and lists one entry per CDR3 protein. There are more than 75,000 distinct CDR3 sequences in the sample; approximately 56% occur only once, and less than 30% lies in the top ten. Sequenced: blood. These receptors all stem from a woman aged 40 to 55 with Graves' hyperthyroidism. The CDR3 runs from the conserved cysteine through the conserved F or W. Each record gives: V gene, D gene, clone size, J gene, CDR3 DNA, CDR3 protein. A D gene is named only where the DNA matches it firmly. Clone size appears in some rows only: once, few, many, or a class for an expanded clone.

>TRBV7-2|TRBD2|.|TRBJ2-7
TGTGCCAGCAGCTGGACTAGCGGGTACGAGCAGTACTTC
CASSWTSGYEQYF
>TRBV19|.|many|TRBJ1-2
TGTGCCAGTAGTATTCCAGGTCTGACCTATGGCTACACCTTC
CASSIPGLTYGYTF
>TRBV7-2|.|few|TRBJ1-5
TGTGCCAGCAGCTTACGGTATCAGCCCCAGCATTTT
CASSLRYQPQHF
>TRBV29-1|.|many|TRBJ2-3
TGCAGCGTTGTCAGGGTTCAGGATACGCAGTATTTT
CSVVRVQDTQYF
>TRBV19|TRBD1|many|TRBJ1-1
TGTGCCAGTAGTCCCTCTCGCGGGACAGGGGACACTGAAGCTTTCTTT
CASSPSRGTGDTEAFF
>TRBV2|.|.|TRBJ1-3
TGTGCCAGCAGTGCTAGCCCCGCGCCTGGAAACACCATATATTTT
CASSASPAPGNTIYF
>TRBV12-3/TRBV12-4|.|.|TRBJ1-6
TGTGCCAGCACCTTAACGGGACCAAATTCACCCCTCCACTTT
CASTLTGPNSPLHF
>TRBV10-3|TRBD2|.|TRBJ2-7
TGTGCCGTCGGACTAGCGGGAGACGAGCAGTACTTC
CAVGLAGDEQYF
>TRBV25-1|.|.|TRBJ1-2
TGTGCCAGCAGTGATTACGGGGCCTATGGCTACACCTTC
CASSDYGAYGYTF
>TRBV25-1|.|.|TRBJ2-7
.
CACSARVNTGAEQYF
>TRBV29-1|.|.|TRBJ2-6
TGCAGCGTGGGACGGCCGTCCACTGAAGCTTTC
CSVGRPSTEAF
>TRBV11-2|.|.|TRBJ1-6
TGTGCCAGCAGCTCGGGGGGGAGCAATTCACCCCTCCACTTT
CASSSGGSNSPLHF
>TRBV7-2|TRBD1|.|TRBJ1-3
TGTGCCAGCAGCTTCAATCTGGACAGGGGGACTAATGAAAACACCATATATTTT
CASSFNLDRGTNENTIYF
>TRBV7-9|TRBD2|medium-sized|TRBJ2-7
TGTGCCAGCAGCTTAGGCGGGAGTCCCTACGAGCAGTACTTC
CASSLGGSPYEQYF
>TRBV20-1|.|few|TRBJ1-4
TGCAGTGCTAATGAAAAACTGTTTTTT
CSANEKLFF